This record concerns one T cell receptor (beta chain) sequence. Its specificity is not known. The sample comes from a study of cytomegalovirus exposure and HLA in healthy donors. In the study overall: Across some 400 genotyped donors, 81% landed in the Caucasian-associated ancestry cluster.

The PCR used 60 Vbeta and 13 Jbeta primers. The method was immunoSEQ multiplex PCR; TCRdb's version includes in-frame clones alone and lacks a portion of them. The table records about 140,000 clones, approximately 80% of them present only once. Trimming left V 7 bases short and J 1 base short, with 15 bases between. The CDR3 loop spans 15 amino acids. Germline CDR1 is LNHDA and CDR2 is SQIVND (reference sequence). Study outcomes and limitations: Some public TCRs appeared in many individuals, while most sequences were rare. As immune exposure information, only CMV serostatus was available.

This TCR was recovered from a man aged 30 to 45 in good health and CMV-seronegative. This chain links TRBV19 with TRBJ2-3; the D is unclear. Sequences were obtained from PBMCs. The CDR3 DNA is TGTGCCAGTATGGCCCCGGGTGAAGGCACAGATACGCAGTATTTT. It translates to CASMAPGEGTDTQYF. The full variable domain, in which reference TRBV19 and TRBJ2-3 provide the parts outside the CDR3, is DGGITQSPKYLFRKEGQNVTLSCEQNLNHDAMYWYRQDPGQGLRLIYYSQIVNDFQKGDIAEGYSVSREKKESFPLTVTSAQKNPTAFYLCASMAPGEGTDTQYFGPGTRLTVL.